Listed below are T cell receptor beta chains from one sample, sequenced in a study of blood T cell repertoires in COVID-19. Libraries were prepared by immunoSEQ multiplex PCR; TCRdb keeps only in-frame clonotypes and omits some of them. The sample consists of over 300,000 clones, nearly 90% of them appearing once. The sequencing input was PBMCs or T cells enriched from blood (not recorded which). Every receptor here comes from a woman aged 25-40 years who had recovered from COVID-19. CDR3s include the opening cysteine and the closing phenylalanine or tryptophan. A D gene is named only where the DNA matches it firmly. Part of the rows lack a size; the others show once, few, many or a class for expanded clones.

abundance	d_gene	v_gene	j_gene	CDR3aa	CDR3nt
once	.	TRBV6-5	TRBJ1-1	CASTGRQFTEAFF	TGTGCCAGCACCGGCCGACAGTTCACTGAAGCTTTCTTT
.	TRBD1	TRBV28	TRBJ2-7	CASSIPGQGGHEQYF	TGTGCCAGCAGCATTCCGGGACAGGGGGGCCACGAGCAGTACTTC
.	.	TRBV21-1	TRBJ2-7	CASSKGPGRREQYF	TGTGCCAGCAGCAAAGGGCCCGGCCGGCGGGAGCAGTACTTC
.	.	TRBV7-9	TRBJ1-1	CATSDGAEAFF	TGTGCCACCTCAGACGGAGCTGAAGCTTTCTTT
.	.	TRBV13	TRBJ1-3	CASRNPNSGNTIYF	TGTGCCAGCAGAAACCCTAACTCTGGAAACACCATATATTTT
.	.	TRBV19	TRBJ1-1	CASSMRRSQAWEAFF	TGTGCCAGTAGTATGAGGCGGAGCCAAGCCTGGGAAGCTTTCTTT
.	.	TRBV19	TRBJ2-7	CASSSEGFRSYEQYF	TGTGCCAGCTCCTCGGAGGGGTTTAGATCCTACGAGCAGTACTTC
few	TRBD2	TRBV19	TRBJ2-1	CASSIAGGLGSEQFF	TGTGCCAGTAGTATAGCGGGGGGGCTGGGTAGTGAGCAGTTCTTC
.	.	TRBV11-2	TRBJ1-5	CASSLDQGLPQHF	TGTGCCAGCAGCTTAGATCAGGGCCTGCCCCAGCATTTT
once	.	TRBV2	TRBJ1-1	CASSPEGVVTTEAFF	TGTGCCAGCAGCCCTGAGGGGGTTGTGACCACTGAAGCTTTCTTT
.	.	TRBV4-3	TRBJ2-1	CASSQDPAGDNEQFF	TGCGCCAGCAGCCAAGACCCAGCAGGGGACAATGAGCAGTTCTTC
few	.	TRBV7-9	TRBJ1-2	CASSPAGTTNYGYTF	TGTGCCAGCAGCCCAGCCGGGACAACTAACTATGGCTACACCTTC
.	TRBD1	TRBV6-6	TRBJ1-2	CASSWAPGQGYGYTF	TGTGCCAGCAGCTGGGCGCCCGGACAGGGATATGGCTACACCTTC
.	.	TRBV7-9	TRBJ2-1	CASSSQELEQFF	TGTGCCAGCAGCTCACAGGAATTAGAGCAGTTCTTC
.	.	TRBV2	TRBJ2-5	CASRSPLETQYF	TGTGCCAGCCGAAGCCCCCTGGAGACCCAGTACTTC
.	.	TRBV27	TRBJ1-6	CASSLWGGLREPLHF	TGTGCCAGCAGTTTATGGGGAGGCCTCAGGGAACCCCTCCACTTT
.	.	TRBV19	TRBJ1-2	CASQTGTLGGYTF	TGTGCCAGCCAAACCGGGACTCTCGGGGGCTACACCTTC
.	.	TRBV7-2	TRBJ1-5	CASSPAGGIRSQPQHF	TGTGCCAGCAGCCCGGCCGGGGGGATTCGTAGTCAGCCCCAGCATTTT
.	TRBD1	TRBV19	TRBJ1-1	CASSDRQGMNTEAFF	TGTGCCAGTAGTGACAGACAGGGTATGAACACTGAAGCTTTCTTT
.	.	TRBV2	TRBJ2-1	CASEGNEQFF	TGTGCCAGCGAGGGCAATGAGCAGTTCTTC
.	.	TRBV6-1	TRBJ1-2	CASSEAGVGYGYTF	TGTGCCAGCAGTGAAGCCGGGGTTGGCTATGGCTACACCTTC
.	TRBD1	TRBV6-5	TRBJ2-7	CASSYGTGGYEQYF	TGTGCCAGCAGTTACGGGACAGGGGGCTACGAGCAGTACTTC
.	TRBD1	TRBV30	TRBJ1-6	CAWSSGQGDSPLHF	TGTGCCTGGAGTAGCGGACAGGGGGATTCACCCCTCCACTTT
.	TRBD2	TRBV5-1	TRBJ2-2	CASSVAGTNTGELFF	TGCGCCAGCAGCGTAGCGGGGACGAACACCGGGGAGCTGTTTTTT
.	TRBD1	TRBV19	TRBJ1-1	CASRPGQGATEAFF	TGTGCCAGTAGGCCGGGACAGGGGGCAACTGAAGCTTTCTTT
.	TRBD1	TRBV7-9	TRBJ1-2	CASSLTGGYGYTF	TGTGCCAGCAGCTTAACAGGGGGTTACGGCTACACCTTC
.	.	TRBV5-6	TRBJ2-5	CASSFGREETQYF	TGTGCCAGCAGCTTCGGTAGAGAAGAGACCCAGTACTTC
.	.	TRBV5-4	TRBJ2-2	CASSRGLLNTGELFF	TGTGCCAGCAGCCGGGGACTCCTGAACACCGGGGAGCTGTTTTTT
.	.	TRBV6-4	TRBJ2-3	CASSDRQGGSTQYF	TGTGCCAGCAGTGACCGGCAGGGTGGCAGCACGCAGTATTTT
.	.	TRBV5-6	TRBJ2-6	CASSFREPGANVLTF	TGTGCCAGCAGCTTCAGGGAACCTGGGGCCAACGTCCTGACTTTC
.	.	TRBV30	TRBJ1-3	CAWSRPGEGNTIYF	TGTGCCTGGAGTAGGCCAGGGGAAGGAAACACCATATATTTT
.	TRBD1	TRBV25-1	TRBJ1-2	CASSETGVVGGYTF	TGTGCCAGCAGTGAGACAGGGGTTGTGGGTGGCTACACCTTC
.	.	TRBV6-1	TRBJ2-3	CASSELTDTQYF	TGTGCCAGCAGTGAACTGACAGATACGCAGTATTTT
.	.	TRBV21-1	TRBJ2-7	CASSRSRPLGQYF	TGTGCCAGCAGCAGGAGCCGGCCCTTAGGGCAGTACTTC
once	TRBD1	TRBV10-1	TRBJ2-7	CATDHRGDEQYF	TGCGCCACCGACCACAGGGGGGACGAGCAGTACTTC
.	.	TRBV4-1	TRBJ1-1	CASSYPGGLNTEAFF	TGCGCCAGCAGCTACCCGGGGGGGTTGAACACTGAAGCTTTCTTT
once	TRBD1	TRBV5-1	TRBJ1-4	CASSLGQGVTNEKLFF	TGCGCCAGCAGCTTGGGGCAGGGGGTTACTAATGAAAAACTGTTTTTT